The subject of this entry is one T cell receptor (beta chain). Its antigen remains unidentified. Base qualities are not provided; no much larger clone lies one nucleotide away. TCRbeta CDR3 regions were amplified from genomic DNA using the immunoSEQ Assay, a bias-controlled multiplex PCR. Turning to the authors' computational methods: The number of nucleated cells in each sample was estimated by amplification of reference gene primers within the assay. Sequence reads were collapsed and filtered to measure the absolute abundance of every unique TCRbeta CDR3 rearrangement. For each sample, productive Simpson clonality was calculated by taking the square root of Simpson's diversity index across productive rearrangements. TCRdb took this table from immuneACCESS and kept in-frame rearrangements with V and J called. Such tables lack part of the clones; where checked against another copy, unresolved V genes explain under half of the gap, and the rest is unexplained. Clone size and the V and J calls come from that table; the DNA yielded D and trimming. This sample gives about 140,000 clones in total; 70% to 80% of them show up just once. The ten largest clones represent roughly 17% of the sample.

Whole blood was collected in K2EDTA tubes by collaborating institutions according to the institutions' own protocols. For TCRbeta analysis, collaborator samples were shipped as frozen whole blood, as isolated PBMCs, or as DNA extracted from either sample type. This sample stems from a study of blood T cell repertoires in COVID-19 (dated by TCRdb to the early 2020s). Notes on the research overall: The collaborator samples originated in the United States, Italy and Spain and spanned the acute and convalescent phases of COVID-19. The prospective study material was composed of cDNA or gDNA derived from T cells, B-cell-depleted T cells, or PBMCs. Subjects who had been exposed to COVID-19, were actively infected with it, or had recovered from it provided the deeply sampled blood TCRbeta repertoires that made up the dataset. A freely available public database, intended as a resource for researchers studying the immune response to SARS-CoV-2, is where the repertoires were released. Samples came from the ongoing ImmuneRACE study (first 160 participants) plus 1,254 subjects from 6 global collaborators. A de-identified subject ID, COVID-19 status, age in years and sex were almost always included in the sample metadata. HLA class I and class II types, where available, came from metadata supplied by the sample provider rather than from assay-based typing.

The CDR1 and CDR2 encoded by the germline V gene are SNHLY and FYNNEI. The trim is 3 bases for V and 4 bases for J, with a gap of 6 bases between the germline ends. From the cysteine through the phenylalanine, the CDR3 covers 12 amino acids. Of the read, only the CDR3 DNA is kept; its 36 bases are in frame from base 1. The paper's findings and limits, for the study overall: Clinical and demographic metadata were provided uncurated, with the amount varying by source and participant.

The chain is encoded by TRBV2 joined to TRBJ2-5; the D gene is possibly TRBD1, with 5 bases matching. Specimen: peripheral blood. This TCR came from a man aged 50 to 59 with acute or convalescent COVID-19. Read as DNA, the sequence is TGTGCCAGCAGTGAGGACATAGAGACCCAGTACTTC. Protein translation: CASSEDIETQYF.